The rows below give T cell receptor beta chains drawn from one sample of a study of PD-1 and CTLA-4 blockade in melanoma. The table came from immunoSEQ multiplex PCR; TCRdb's copy has only in-frame clones and leaves some out. Of 20,000 to 25,000 clones in the sample, approximately 89% were seen once. The material sequenced was CD8+ T cells from peripheral blood, taken before anti-PD-1 treatment. These receptors were collected from a human donor with melanoma. The CDR3 runs from the conserved cysteine through the conserved F or W. D genes are given only for firm matches. The listing skips clone size in some rows; elsewhere it reads once, few, many or a size class.

D,V,size,J,CDR3,DNA
NA,TRBV4-1,NA,TRBJ2-7,CASSQDARVGEQYF,TGCGCCAGCAGCCAAGATGCCAGGGTGGGAGAGCAGTACTTC
NA,TRBV4-1,NA,TRBJ2-1,CASSQDFGFSYNEQFF,TGCGCCAGCAGCCAAGATTTTGGCTTCTCCTACAATGAGCAGTTCTTC
TRBD1,TRBV7-9,once,TRBJ1-2,CASTPTGTGGYYTF,TGTGCCAGCACCCCGACCGGGACAGGGGGGTACTACACCTTC
NA,TRBV30,NA,TRBJ1-3,CAWMKQSSGNTIYF,TGTGCCTGGATGAAGCAGAGCTCTGGAAACACCATATATTTT
NA,TRBV15,NA,TRBJ1-1,CATSREFLGANTEAFF,TGTGCCACCAGCAGAGAATTCTTAGGGGCAAACACTGAAGCTTTCTTT
TRBD2,TRBV10-1,NA,TRBJ2-3,CASTGGRIGTQYF,TGCGCCAGCACGGGGGGGAGAATTGGTACGCAGTATTTT
NA,TRBV6-2/TRBV6-3,NA,TRBJ1-1,CASSYVGGWTEAFF,TGTGCCAGCAGTTACGTTGGGGGCTGGACTGAAGCTTTCTTT
NA,TRBV19,NA,TRBJ2-7,CASSTDRSYEQYF,TGTGCCAGTAGTACGGATAGATCCTACGAGCAGTACTTC
NA,TRBV4-3,few,TRBJ2-7,CASSQDEQGTMSYEQYF,TGCGCCAGCAGCCAAGATGAACAGGGAACGATGTCCTACGAGCAGTACTTC
NA,TRBV14,once,TRBJ2-1,CASSGGGMSSYNEQFF,TGTGCCAGCAGCGGAGGAGGTATGAGCTCCTACAATGAGCAGTTCTTC
TRBD1,TRBV5-6,NA,TRBJ2-1,CASSSGQGENEQFF,TGTGCCAGCAGCTCCGGACAGGGGGAAAATGAGCAGTTCTTC
TRBD1,TRBV10-3,NA,TRBJ2-1,CAITSTGYNEQFF,TGTGCCATCACCTCGACAGGGTACAATGAGCAGTTCTTC
NA,TRBV3-1/TRBV3-2,NA,TRBJ2-1,CASSQDGELDHYNEQFF,TGTGCCAGCAGCCAAGATGGTGAGCTAGACCACTACAATGAGCAGTTCTTC
NA,TRBV10-1,NA,TRBJ1-5,CASTPRLPRTVASNQPQHF,TGCGCCAGCACCCCTCGATTACCTAGGACAGTAGCTAGCAATCAGCCCCAGCATTTT
TRBD1,TRBV5-1,NA,TRBJ1-1,CASSLGRGSPNTEAFF,TGCGCCAGCAGCTTAGGCAGGGGGTCTCCGAACACTGAAGCTTTCTTT
NA,TRBV29-1,NA,TRBJ2-7,CSVEVPDSSYEQYF,TGCAGCGTCGAGGTCCCAGACAGCTCCTACGAGCAGTACTTC
TRBD1,TRBV29-1,NA,TRBJ2-5,CSVEGQGETQYF,TGCAGCGTTGAAGGACAGGGAGAGACCCAGTACTTC
NA,TRBV6-6,NA,TRBJ2-5,CASSYSLVEETQYF,TGTGCCAGCAGTTACTCATTGGTAGAGGAGACCCAGTACTTC
NA,TRBV19,NA,TRBJ2-1,CASSISSYNEQFF,TGTGCCAGTAGTATATCCTCCTACAATGAGCAGTTCTTC
TRBD2,TRBV27,NA,TRBJ2-1,CASSLGGGSYNEQFF,TGTGCCAGCAGTTTAGGCGGGGGATCCTACAATGAGCAGTTCTTC
TRBD2,TRBV11-2,NA,TRBJ2-1,CASSLVTSGGAQNFF,TGTGCCAGCAGCTTGGTGACTAGCGGGGGGGCCCAGAATTTCTTC
NA,TRBV12-3/TRBV12-4,NA,TRBJ2-7,CASSLFGEQYF,TGTGCCAGCAGTTTGTTCGGTGAGCAGTACTTC
NA,TRBV30,NA,TRBJ1-5,CAWTGGPNQPQHF,TGTGCCTGGACTGGTGGCCCGAATCAGCCCCAGCATTTT
NA,TRBV27,NA,TRBJ2-2,CASVAGTGELFF,TGTGCCAGCGTGGCGGGCACCGGGGAGCTGTTTTTT
NA,TRBV11-2,NA,TRBJ2-3,CASSSIARADTQYF,TGTGCCAGCAGCTCCATAGCAAGAGCAGATACGCAGTATTTT
NA,TRBV4-2,NA,TRBJ2-3,CASSQGIADTQYF,TGTGCCAGCAGCCAAGGGATTGCAGATACGCAGTATTTT
NA,TRBV7-3,once,TRBJ1-1,CASSPTGPAEAFF,TGTGCCAGCAGCCCGACAGGACCCGCTGAAGCTTTCTTT
NA,TRBV6-5,NA,TRBJ2-7,CASSYSQSYEQYF,TGTGCCAGCAGTTACTCGCAGTCCTACGAGCAGTACTTC
NA,TRBV10-2,NA,TRBJ2-1,CASRPDDGSSYNEQFF,TGCGCCAGCAGACCAGACGATGGGAGTTCCTACAATGAGCAGTTCTTC
NA,TRBV6-4,NA,TRBJ1-2,CASSEQGSYGYTF,TGTGCCAGCAGTGAGCAGGGTTCCTATGGCTACACCTTC
NA,TRBV10-3,NA,TRBJ1-2,CAISVYQGTTYGYTF,TGTGCCATCAGTGTTTATCAGGGCACTACCTATGGCTACACCTTC
NA,TRBV6-6,few,TRBJ1-6,CASTNTLGGNNSPLHF,TGTGCCAGCACCAACACCCTTGGGGGGAATAATTCACCCCTCCACTTT
NA,TRBV30,NA,TRBJ1-6,CAWSGVGERSSPLHF,TGTGCCTGGAGTGGGGTGGGGGAGCGGAGTTCACCCCTCCACTTT